These T cell receptor beta chains were read from a single sample in a study of neoadjuvant anti-PD-1 for oral cavity cancer. The data were produced by immunoSEQ multiplex PCR, yet TCRdb's version contains in-frame clones alone and is incomplete. The table records 5,500 to 7,000 clones, 45% to 60% of them present only once. The input for sequencing was tumor tissue, taken after nivolumab (anti-PD-1) treatment. The origin of the receptors is a person aged 40 to 85 with oral cavity squamous cell carcinoma. Each CDR3 is given with its conserved first and last residue. A D gene is named only where the DNA matches it firmly. Not all rows give a size; the values are once, few, many and, for expanded clones, a class.

>TRBV19|TRBJ1-2|.|TRBD1
CASSPQDRRFNYGYTF
TGTGCCAGTAGCCCTCAGGACAGGCGGTTCAACTATGGCTACACCTTC
>TRBV4-2|TRBJ1-1|few|.
CASAQNRALNTEAFF
TGTGCCAGCGCCCAAAACAGGGCACTGAACACTGAAGCTTTCTTT
>TRBV29-1|TRBJ2-2|.|TRBD1
CSVRTGGGGELFF
TGCAGCGTGAGGACAGGGGGCGGCGGGGAGCTGTTTTTT
>TRBV5-1|TRBJ2-7|.|.
CASSLAGNEQYF
TGCGCCAGCAGCTTGGCAGGGAACGAGCAGTACTTC
>TRBV5-4|TRBJ2-4|.|.
CASSTGAKNIQYF
TGTGCCAGCAGTACGGGGGCCAAAAACATTCAGTACTTC
>TRBV5-4|TRBJ2-7|.|TRBD2
CASRGRLAGVAYEQYF
TGTGCCAGCAGGGGTAGACTAGCGGGAGTTGCGTACGAGCAGTACTTC
>TRBV28|TRBJ2-7|few|.
CASSSPRGTKSSYEQYF
TGTGCCAGCAGTTCTCCCCGAGGGACAAAGAGCTCCTACGAGCAGTACTTC
>TRBV9|TRBJ2-2|.|.
CASSAVQGLHTGELFF
TGTGCCAGCAGCGCGGTTCAGGGACTCCACACCGGGGAGCTGTTTTTT
>TRBV19|TRBJ1-2|few|.
CASTPGHPPYGYTF
TGTGCCAGTACCCCGGGACACCCACCGTATGGCTACACCTTC
>TRBV30|TRBJ2-7|.|.
CAWSLADEQYF
TGTGCCTGGAGTCTGGCGGACGAGCAGTACTTC
>TRBV29-1|TRBJ2-6|.|TRBD1
CSVAHKWDSNSGANVLTF
TGCAGCGTTGCACATAAGTGGGACAGCAACTCTGGGGCCAACGTCCTGACTTTC
>TRBV5-1|TRBJ1-3|once|.
CASSLGGGTGNTIYF
TGCGCCAGCAGCTTGGGAGGCGGCACTGGAAACACCATATATTTT
>TRBV4-2|TRBJ1-3|.|TRBD1
CASSPPPGGAQGNTIYF
TGTGCCAGCAGCCCCCCCCCAGGGGGCGCGCAAGGAAACACCATATATTTT
>TRBV9|TRBJ2-7|.|.
CASSVGLSGEQYF
TGTGCCAGCAGCGTAGGGCTTTCGGGCGAGCAGTACTTC
>TRBV29-1|TRBJ2-5|.|TRBD2
CSVVASGRKETQYF
TGCAGCGTTGTTGCTAGCGGGAGGAAAGAGACCCAGTACTTC
>TRBV2|TRBJ2-3|.|.
CASSDDSHTQYF
TGTGCCAGCAGTGATGACTCACATACGCAGTATTTT
>TRBV7-2|TRBJ2-1|.|TRBD2
CASSLAAAGGHGEQFF
TGTGCCAGCAGCTTAGCTGCTGCGGGAGGGCATGGTGAGCAGTTCTTC
>TRBV27|TRBJ2-6|.|.
CATKGYSGANVLTF
TGTGCCACCAAAGGGTACTCTGGGGCCAACGTCCTGACTTTC
>TRBV19|TRBJ2-2|.|.
CASSIRTGELFF
TGTGCCAGTAGTATTCGCACCGGGGAGCTGTTTTTT
>TRBV5-1|TRBJ2-5|.|.
CASSLDGTQYF
TGCGCCAGCAGCTTGGATGGGACCCAGTACTTC
>TRBV11-2|TRBJ2-3|.|TRBD2
CASTKLAGAADTQYF
TGTGCCAGCACTAAGCTAGCGGGAGCAGCAGATACGCAGTATTTT